The 24 T cell receptor beta chains reported below all come from one sample, sequenced in a study of CD8+CD57+ T cells in acquired aplastic anemia. For sequencing, patients were chosen who had shown expansion of CD8+CD57+ cells by flow cytometry. Genomic DNA templated the TCR beta VDJ and CDR3 profiling. TCRdb redid the calling of the reads with MiXCR, one entry per CDR3 protein. The sample includes 150,000 to 200,000 distinct CDR3 sequences, roughly 65% of them seen just once. Sequencing was carried out using sorted CD4+, CD8+, or CD8+CD57+ T cells (not recorded which) from PBMCs. These receptor sequences come from a human donor with aplastic anemia.

The chain combines TRBV2 with TRBJ2-7; tentatively, D is TRBD1 (6 bases). V was shortened by 8 bases and J by 0 bases, with 8 bases between the two germline ends. There are 12 residues in the CDR3. Germline-derived CDR1 and CDR2 are SNHLY and FYNNEI. CDR3 DNA sequence: TGTGCCAGCGGGACAAACTCCTACGAGCAGTACTTC. Its translation is CASGTNSYEQYF.

This chain uses TRBV20-1 with TRBJ2-5; the match to TRBD2 covers 11 bases. The germline gives CDR1 DFQATT, CDR2 SNEGSKA (reference sequence). CDR3 size: 14 residues. V dropped 6 bases and J dropped 5; count of bases not matched to a gene: 8. Here the CDR3 reads CSAHLGLAAETQYF. CDR3 nucleotides: TGCAGTGCCCACTTGGGACTAGCGGCGGAGACCCAGTACTTC.

The sample holds many counts of this clonotype. V is TRBV29-1 and J is TRBJ1-3; possibly TRBD1 for D (6 bases). CDR3 length equals 13 residues. Germline V CDR1 and CDR2: SQVTM, ANQGSEA. Trimming shortened V by 4 bases and J by 2 bases, and 9 bases separated the two germline ends. The CDR3 DNA sequence: TGCAGCGTTGGAGGGGGAACTGGAAACACCATATATTTT. Protein product: CSVGGGTGNTIYF.

The chain couples TRBV24-1 to TRBJ2-7; D could derive from TRBD1 or TRBD2 (5 bases each). The CDR3 extends over 15 amino acids. V dropped 6 bases and J dropped 0 bases, with 14 bases sitting between them. The V gene's germline CDR1 is KGHDR and CDR2 SFDVKD. This CDR3 is CATSSGAVSSYEQYF. The CDR3 DNA reads TGTGCCACCAGTTCCGGGGCCGTGAGCTCCTACGAGCAGTACTTC.

This sequence joins TRBV10-2 and TRBJ1-1; D is unclear. Trimming stripped 2 bases from V and 0 bases from J, with 4 bases between. The germline CDR1 and CDR2 sequences are WSHSY and SAAADI. This CDR3 spans 13 amino acids. The DNA for the CDR3 is TGCGCCAGCAGTGAGGACATGAACACTGAAGCTTTCTTT. As protein: CASSEDMNTEAFF.

This clonotype was seen ten or more times. V is TRBV11-2 and J is TRBJ1-6, with a weak D call TRBD1 (6 bases). V dropped 5 bases and J dropped 10 bases, with 30 bases sitting between them. Germline CDR1 and CDR2: SGHAT and FQNNGV. The CDR3 has 19 residues. The CDR3 DNA reads TGTGCCAGCAGCCACGCTACCAGCCCAACAGGGCCCGGTCGATCACCCCTCCACTTT. This encodes CASSHATSPTGPGRSPLHF.

V and J are TRBV20-1 and TRBJ2-1; maybe TRBD1 (5 bases). The germline V gene encodes CDR1 DFQATT and CDR2 SNEGSKA (reference sequence). The CDR3 loop spans 14 amino acids. The V end lost 4 bases, the J end lost 2 bases, and 12 bases lay between the germline ends. CDR3 DNA: TGCAGTGCTACCCGACAGATCGCCTACAATGAGCAGTTCTTC. Protein sequence: CSATRQIAYNEQFF.

This clonotype was seen once. The chain employs TRBV14 and TRBJ2-3; TRBD1 or TRBD2 may be the D gene (6 bases each). V was trimmed by 4 bases and J by 1 base, leaving 15 bases between them. Germline-derived CDR1 and CDR2 are SGHDN and FVKESK. This CDR3 contains 16 residues. The DNA for the CDR3 is TGTGCCAGCAGCCCGGAGGGACGGACAGGCACAGATACGCAGTATTTT. It specifies CASSPEGRTGTDTQYF.

Comment on this clonotype: It may be a read error: a sequence one base away is much more abundant. The V and J genes are TRBV6-5 and TRBJ1-2; 8 bases are shared with TRBD1. This CDR3 has 16 amino acids. Germline V gene data show CDR1 as MNHEY and CDR2 as SVGAGI. The CDR3 DNA reads TGTGCCAGCCGTTATGATATAACAGGGGGGTTCTATGGCTACACCTTC. This codes for CASRYDITGGFYGYTF.

This clonotype appeared many times. The chain recombines TRBV7-9 with TRBJ2-7; 9 positions agree with TRBD1. Germline V gives CDR1 SEHNR, CDR2 FQNEAQ (reference sequence). This CDR3 is 15 amino acids long. The junction had 10 bases not matched to a gene; V was cut back by 4 bases and J by 6 bases. The CDR3 bases are TGTGCCAGCAGCTCAAAACAGGGGGCGCTTTCCGAGCAGTACTTC. Amino acid sequence: CASSSKQGALSEQYF. Drawing the rest from reference TRBV7-9 and TRBJ2-7, the complete variable domain is DTGVSQNPRHKITKRGQNVTFRCDPISEHNRLYWYRQTLGQGPEFLTYFQNEAQLEKSRLLSDRFSAERPKGSFSTLEIQRTEQGDSAMYLCASSSKQGALSEQYFGPGTRLTVT.

Ten or more counts support this clonotype. The V gene is TRBV6-4, the J gene TRBJ1-4; tentative D call: TRBD1 (5 bases). This CDR3 contains 15 residues. Trimming took off 3 bases at V and 4 bases at J, with 12 bases between the two ends. From germline, CDR1 is MRHNA and CDR2 SNTAGT. CDR3 loop: CASSEWGSFNEKLFF. CDR3 DNA sequence: TGTGCCAGCAGTGAGTGGGGCAGTTTTAATGAAAAACTGTTTTTT.

V and J are TRBV12-5 and TRBJ1-2; no firm D call. The CDR3 has 12 amino acids. Per the germline V gene, CDR1 is LGHNT and CDR2 is FRNRAP. CDR3 residues: CACGRHSMSYTF. Written as DNA, the CDR3 is TGTGCCTGCGGGAGACACTCTATGAGCTACACCTTC. The complete variable domain, with remaining parts taken from reference TRBV12-5 and TRBJ1-2, reads DARVTQTPRHKVTEMGQEVTMRCQPILGHNTVFWYRQTMMQGLELLAYFRNRAPLDDSGMPKDRFSAEMPDATLATLKIQPSEPRDSAVYFCACGRHSMSYTFGSGTRLTVV.

The J gene is TRBJ1-2, the V gene TRBV7-7, with D possibly being TRBD1 (5 bases). The CDR3 runs 16 residues. The ends were cut back, 1 base at V and 2 bases at J, with 14 bases in the middle. CDR1 and CDR2 from the germline V gene are SSHAT and FNYEAQ (reference sequence). CDR3 in amino acids: CASSLEGGGTNYGYTF. CDR3 nucleotide sequence: TGTGCCAGCAGCTTAGAGGGCGGGGGGACCAACTATGGCTACACCTTC.

This chain joins TRBV4-2 and TRBJ2-5, with unresolved D. Deletions cut 1 base from V and 5 bases from J, with 11 bases between. The CDR3 is 14 amino acids. Per germline, CDR1 LGHNA and CDR2 YNFKEQ. The CDR3 DNA sequence: TGTGCCAGCAGCCAAGGGACGGCCGGGGAGACCCAGTACTTC. Translating it yields CASSQGTAGETQYF.

The chain joins TRBV9 to TRBJ2-3; 8 bases map to TRBD1. The CDR3 extends over 14 amino acids. Germline-derived CDR1 and CDR2 are SGDLS and YYNGEE. J gave up 5 bases and V 4 bases, and 6 bases lay outside the gene matches. The CDR3 is CASSMGQVRDTQYF. CDR3 DNA: TGTGCCAGCAGCATGGGACAGGTACGAGATACGCAGTATTTT.

This chain connects TRBV2 to TRBJ2-7, with D perhaps matching TRBD1 or TRBD2 (5 bases each). The germline V gene encodes CDR1 SNHLY and CDR2 FYNNEI. The CDR3 extends over 15 amino acids. V shed 6 bases and J shed 3 bases, with 18 bases lying between them. CDR3 coding DNA: TGTGCCAGCAGCGCGGGCCCAGGGTTAAGCTACGAGCAGTACTTC. Its translation: CASSAGPGLSYEQYF.

The table lists this clonotype with many counts. The rearrangement uses TRBV30 and TRBJ2-1; D remains unclear. Germline V gene sequence: CDR1 GTSNPN, CDR2 SVGIG (reference sequence). V lost 7 bases and J 5 bases, leaving 6 bases between the germline ends. CDR3 size: 10 residues. Here the CDR3 reads CAYRHNEQFF. CDR3 bases: TGTGCCTACCGACACAATGAGCAGTTCTTC.

This clonotype came up many times. The chain couples TRBV12-3 or TRBV12-4 to TRBJ1-1; 8 nucleotides align to TRBD1. The CDR3 loop spans 13 amino acids. V shed 8 bases, J shed 4 bases, and the junction held 6 bases outside the gene matches. The CDR3 spells CASDLTGGTEAFF. The CDR3 DNA reads TGTGCCAGCGACCTAACAGGGGGCACTGAAGCTTTCTTT.

As to this clonotype: At one end, the junction sequence differs from germline, possibly due to a read error. This rearrangement joins TRBV7-9 to TRBJ1-6, with D maybe TRBD1 (5 bases). This CDR3 is built from 15 residues. The V gene's germline CDR1 is SEHNR and CDR2 FQNEAQ (reference sequence). The chain's CDR3 is CASSQDQGLVSPLHF. The DNA for the CDR3 is TGCGCCAGCAGCCAAGATCAGGGTCTGGTTTCACCCCTCCACTTT.

This clonotype was recorded once. The genes are TRBV9 and TRBJ2-7; D is unclear. This CDR3 comprises 15 residues. Germline CDR1 is SGDLS and CDR2 is YYNGEE. Between the trimmed V and J ends, which lost 0 bases and 0 bases, there was a span of 10 bases. The CDR3 region is CASSVGGTSSYEQYF. The CDR3 DNA sequence: TGTGCCAGCAGCGTAGGGGGTACAAGCTCCTACGAGCAGTACTTC.

The V and J genes are TRBV19 and TRBJ1-2; no definite D call. Between the trimmed V and J ends, which lost 3 bases and 4 bases, there was a span of 12 bases. Germline V lookup: CDR1 LNHDA, CDR2 SQIVND (reference sequence). The CDR3 extends over 14 amino acids. The DNA for the CDR3 is TGTGCCAGTAGTATCCCGACGTATAGCTATGGCTACACCTTC. Residues: CASSIPTYSYGYTF.

Ten or more counts support this clonotype. The J gene is TRBJ1-1, the V gene TRBV5-4; the D gene is possibly TRBD1 (6 bases). The CDR3 totals 14 residues. Germline CDR1 SGHNT, CDR2 YYREEE (reference sequence). Trimming shortened V by 5 bases and J by 0 bases, and 11 bases separated the two germline ends. In DNA, the CDR3 is TGTGCCAGCAGAGTCGGGACACTGAACACTGAAGCTTTCTTT. Translated: CASRVGTLNTEAFF.

Concerning this clonotype: The junction departs from the called germline gene at one end, perhaps through a read error. This sequence joins TRBV7-9 and TRBJ2-6; 9 bases map to TRBD2. This CDR3 contains 17 residues. The germline V gene has CDR1 SEHNR and CDR2 FQNEAQ (reference sequence). The CDR3 loop is CASSLAGYPTGANVLTF. CDR3 DNA sequence: TGTGCCAGCAGCCTAGCGGGGTACCCAACTGGGGCCAACGTCCTGACTTTC.

The V and J genes are TRBV5-1 and TRBJ2-6; maybe TRBD2 (6 bases). The CDR3 totals 15 residues. Germline lookup yields CDR1 SGHRS and CDR2 YFSETQ. V was cut by 3 bases and J by 4 bases, with 11 bases left in between. Here the CDR3 DNA reads TGCGCCAGCAGCTCGGGGGTATCCGGGGCCAACGTCCTGACTTTC. As protein: CASSSGVSGANVLTF. The full variable domain, its missing parts supplied by reference TRBV5-1 and TRBJ2-6, is KAGVTQTPRYLIKTRGQQVTLSCSPISGHRSVSWYQQTPGQGLQFLFEYFSETQRNKGNFPGRFSGRQFSNSRSEMNVSTLELGDSALYLCASSSGVSGANVLTFGAGSRLTVL.